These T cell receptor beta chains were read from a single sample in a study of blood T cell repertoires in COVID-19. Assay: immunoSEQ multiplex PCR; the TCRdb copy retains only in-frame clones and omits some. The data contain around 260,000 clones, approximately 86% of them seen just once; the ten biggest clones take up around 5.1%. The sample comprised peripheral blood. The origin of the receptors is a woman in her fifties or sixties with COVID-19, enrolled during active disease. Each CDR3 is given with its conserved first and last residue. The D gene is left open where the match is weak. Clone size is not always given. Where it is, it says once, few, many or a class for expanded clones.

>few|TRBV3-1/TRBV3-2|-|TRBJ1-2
CASSLRGGGYTF
TGTGCCAGCAGCCTAAGGGGGGGTGGCTACACCTTC
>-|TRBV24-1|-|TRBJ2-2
CATIRGRRDTGELFF
TGTGCCACCATAAGGGGGCGGAGGGACACCGGGGAGCTGTTTTTT
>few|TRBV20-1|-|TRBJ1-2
CSASSGEGHGYTF
TGCAGTGCTAGTTCGGGGGAGGGACATGGCTACACCTTC
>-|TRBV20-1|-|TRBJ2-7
CSASPGDRARNEQYF
TGCAGTGCTAGTCCGGGGGACCGGGCTCGGAACGAGCAGTACTTC
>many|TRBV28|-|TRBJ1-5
CASSSRLWQPQHF
TGTGCCAGCAGCTCCAGGCTTTGGCAGCCCCAGCATTTT
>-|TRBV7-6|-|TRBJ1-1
CASSSPPTYEAFF
TGTGCCAGCAGCTCCCCTCCAACCTATGAAGCTTTCTTT
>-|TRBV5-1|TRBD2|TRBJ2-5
CASSPPAGAQETQYF
TGCGCCAGCAGCCCCCCGGCGGGAGCACAAGAGACCCAGTACTTC
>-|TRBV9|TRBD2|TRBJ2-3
CASSVLGGGVADTQYF
TGTGCCAGCAGCGTACTTGGCGGGGGAGTCGCAGATACGCAGTATTTT
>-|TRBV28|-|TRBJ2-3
CASRSPVAGGTDTQYF
TGTGCCAGCAGGTCTCCGGTGGCAGGGGGCACAGATACGCAGTATTTT
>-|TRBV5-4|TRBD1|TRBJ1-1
CASSLQGVAEAFF
TGTGCCAGCAGCTTACAGGGGGTGGCTGAAGCTTTCTTT
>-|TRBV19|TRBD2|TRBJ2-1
CASSIGTILAGFGDEQFF
TGTGCCAGTAGTATAGGTACAATACTAGCGGGATTCGGGGATGAGCAGTTCTTC
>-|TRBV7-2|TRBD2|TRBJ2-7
CASSLTSGSSYEQYF
TGTGCCAGCAGCCTTACTAGCGGGAGTTCCTACGAGCAGTACTTC
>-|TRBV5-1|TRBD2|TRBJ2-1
CASSAGTSGGYNEQFF
TGCGCCAGCAGCGCCGGGACTAGCGGGGGATACAATGAGCAGTTCTTC
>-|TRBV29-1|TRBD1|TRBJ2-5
CSVDRGQETQYF
TGCAGCGTTGACAGGGGGCAAGAGACCCAGTACTTC
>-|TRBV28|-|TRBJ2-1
CASTLYNEQFF
TGTGCCAGCACCTTATACAATGAGCAGTTCTTC
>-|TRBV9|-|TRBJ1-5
CASSVASNQPQHF
TGTGCCAGCAGCGTAGCGAGCAATCAGCCCCAGCATTTT